This TCR beta chain was captured by sequencing in a study of T cell responses to AZD1222 COVID-19 vaccine. CDR3 length equals 12 residues. Germline assignment: CDR1 LNHDA and CDR2 SQIVND (reference sequence). The V and J ends lost 8 bases and 0 bases respectively, with 5 bases between them. General study points: Seropositive status at baseline applied to only five to seven AZD1222 recipients. The donors showed a predominance of white British ancestry and of females, with possible underestimation of clonal diversity.

Profiling relied on immunoSEQ multiplex PCR, and the TCRdb table lists in-frame clones only, not all of them. The sample holds some 180,000 clones, around nine tenths seen once. Turning to this clone: Its antigen is unknown.

The sequences come from peripheral blood, collected on day 0 of AZD1222 vaccination. The chain joins TRBV19 to TRBJ1-5, with D unclear. The sequence was collected from an adult in good health. The CDR3 reads CASDNSNQPQHF. The CDR3, as DNA: TGTGCCAGTGACAATAGCAATCAGCCCCAGCATTTT.